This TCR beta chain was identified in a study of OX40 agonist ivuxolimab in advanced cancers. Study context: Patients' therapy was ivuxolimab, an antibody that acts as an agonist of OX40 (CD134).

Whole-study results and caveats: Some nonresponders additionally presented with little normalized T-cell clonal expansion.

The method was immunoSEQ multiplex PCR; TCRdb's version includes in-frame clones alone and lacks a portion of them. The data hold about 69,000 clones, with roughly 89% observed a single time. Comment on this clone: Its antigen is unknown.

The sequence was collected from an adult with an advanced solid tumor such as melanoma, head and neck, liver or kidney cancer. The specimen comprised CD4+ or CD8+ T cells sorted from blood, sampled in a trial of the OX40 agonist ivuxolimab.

DNA for the CDR3: TGCGCCAGCAGCTTCAATCTACGACAGGGTAACTCTGGGGCCAACGTCCTGACTTTC. This encodes CASSFNLRQGNSGANVLTF. The chain joins TRBV5-1 to TRBJ2-6; TRBD1 matches 7 bases. Germline CDR1 reads SGHRS; CDR2 reads YFSETQ. CDR3 length: 19 amino acids. Trimming took 2 bases from V and 0 from J; bases not matched to a gene: 11.